What follows describes a single TCR beta chain. Germline V gene lookup returns CDR1 SQVTM and CDR2 ANQGSEA. The ends lost 1 base at V and 15 bases at J; junction bases unmatched: 7. There are 12 residues in the CDR3. This sample is drawn from a study of CD8 T cells in Susac syndrome. Reverse transcription of roughly 0.45 to 1 ug RNA used random hexamers. TCRdb called the immunoSEQ multiplex PCR reads again in MiXCR, with one record for every CDR3 protein. The table lists a few hundred thousand distinct CDR3 sequences, 95% of them singletons. This sequence originates from a human donor with multiple sclerosis. The chain has TRBV29-1 and TRBJ2-1; 9 positions match TRBD2. Sample: CD4+ T cells from PBMCs. The CDR3 sequence is CSVEGLGTSSFF. In DNA form, the CDR3 reads TGCAGCGTTGAAGGGTTGGGGACTAGCTCGTTCTTC.